This TCR beta chain stems from a study of regulatory T cells in long-lasting Graves disease. In the study overall: The definition of persistent Graves' disease was over 5 years of antithyroid drugs with positive TSH receptor antibodies.

CDR1 is SGHTA and CDR2 is FQGNSA in the germline V gene. CDR3 size: 17 residues. The junction had 8 bases not matched to a gene; V was cut back by 4 bases and J by 2 bases. The table lists this clonotype with many counts. The antigen is undetermined. General study results and limits: Persistent Graves' patients possessed reduced TCR diversity relative to recently diagnosed ones.

Both iRepertoire HTBI primers and Arm-PCR of CDR3 regions were used to build the TCR beta libraries. Under the authors' procedure: Among the samples, 60 to 65 TRBV and about 15 TRBJ segments were identified. TCRdb used MiXCR to reprocess the multiplex PCR reads, holding one entry per CDR3 protein. The V and J calls here are based on TCRdb, not the publication. Here the sample spans 600,000 to 850,000 distinct CDR3 sequences, around 32% being singletons. Time point noted: persistent/refractory GD, antithyroid drugs over 5 years with positive TRAb. From RNA extracted from PBMCs, the TCR library was made. The authors diagnosed Graves' disease using American Thyroid Association guidelines.

Sample: peripheral blood mononuclear cells (PBMCs), taken when the disease was refractory, from a patient treated with antithyroid drugs. V gene TRBV7-2 combines with J gene TRBJ1-5; 10 nucleotides agree with TRBD1. The sequence was collected from a female donor with Graves disease. In DNA, the CDR3 is TGTGCCAGCAGCTCGCGGATGACAGGGGGCGGCAATCAGCCCCAGCATTTT. This translates into CASSSRMTGGGNQPQHF.